Detailed here is one T cell receptor (beta chain). Its antigen is not identified. These data originate in a study of T cell responses to AZD1222 COVID-19 vaccine. Measured with immunoSEQ multiplex PCR; TCRdb has only the in-frame clones, and not every one. The sample yields about 120,000 clones, roughly 84% seen once. The germline V gene has CDR1 KGHDR and CDR2 SFDVKD. The CDR3 is made up of 16 amino acids. V dropped 2 bases and J dropped 3; count of bases not matched to a gene: 6. The study, taken as a whole, reports: The donor group comprised mostly white British people and more females; the analysis possibly underestimated clonal diversity.

The chain is built from TRBV24-1 and TRBJ2-1, with 7 bases that match TRBD2. Here the sequenced sample was peripheral blood, taken 28 days after the second AZD1222 dose. The TCR sequence derives from an adult who received the AZD1222 COVID-19 vaccine. CDR3 DNA sequence: TGTGCCACCAGTGATTGGGGTGGGGGGGTCTACAATGAGCAGTTCTTC. It codes for CATSDWGGGVYNEQFF.